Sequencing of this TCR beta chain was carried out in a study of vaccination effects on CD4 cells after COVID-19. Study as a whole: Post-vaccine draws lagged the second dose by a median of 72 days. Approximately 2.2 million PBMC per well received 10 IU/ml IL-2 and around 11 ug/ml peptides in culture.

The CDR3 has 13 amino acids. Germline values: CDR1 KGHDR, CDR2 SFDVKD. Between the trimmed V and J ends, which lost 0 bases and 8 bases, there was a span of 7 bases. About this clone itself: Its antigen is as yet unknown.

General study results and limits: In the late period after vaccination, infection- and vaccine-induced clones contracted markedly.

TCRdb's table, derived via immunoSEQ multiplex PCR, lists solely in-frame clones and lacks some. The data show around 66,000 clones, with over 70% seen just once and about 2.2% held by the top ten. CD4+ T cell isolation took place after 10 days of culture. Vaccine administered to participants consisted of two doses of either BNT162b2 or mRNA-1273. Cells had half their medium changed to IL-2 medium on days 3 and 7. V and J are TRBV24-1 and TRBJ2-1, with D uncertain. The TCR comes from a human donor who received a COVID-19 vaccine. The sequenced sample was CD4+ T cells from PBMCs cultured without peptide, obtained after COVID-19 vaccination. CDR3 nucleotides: TGTGCCACCAGTGATTTGACAGAGGATGAGCAGTTCTTC. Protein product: CATSDLTEDEQFF.